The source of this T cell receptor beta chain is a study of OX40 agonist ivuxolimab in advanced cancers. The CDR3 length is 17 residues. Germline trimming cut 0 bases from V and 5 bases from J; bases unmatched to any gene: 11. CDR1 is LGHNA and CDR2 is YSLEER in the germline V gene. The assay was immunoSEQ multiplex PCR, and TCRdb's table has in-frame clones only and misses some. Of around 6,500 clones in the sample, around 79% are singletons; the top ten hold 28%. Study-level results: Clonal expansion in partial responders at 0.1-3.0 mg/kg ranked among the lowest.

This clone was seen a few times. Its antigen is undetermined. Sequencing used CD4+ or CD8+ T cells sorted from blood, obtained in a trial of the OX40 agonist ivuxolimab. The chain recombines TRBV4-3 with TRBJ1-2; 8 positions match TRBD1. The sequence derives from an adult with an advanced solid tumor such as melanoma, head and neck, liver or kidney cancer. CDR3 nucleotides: TGCGCCAGCAGCCAAGATCTATGGACAGGGTTAGTTTATGGCTACACCTTC. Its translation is CASSQDLWTGLVYGYTF.